The 14 T cell receptor beta chains below come from one sample, sequenced in a study of shared clonotypes between healthy human individuals. This table comes from immunoSEQ multiplex PCR, and its TCRdb copy is limited to in-frame clones, with some not included. The sample has millions of clones; around 96% are singletons. In the naive CD8 group, cells lacked CD45RO and were positively selected for CCR7, so terminally differentiated effector memory CD45RA+ cells were left out. The sample consisted of naive CD8+ T cells sorted from blood. These receptors came from a man aged 18 to 30 in good health.

CDR3 in amino acids: CASSPRTGSNQPQHF. In DNA form, the CDR3 reads TGTGCCAGCAGTCCAAGGACAGGGAGCAATCAGCCCCAGCATTTT. The chain has TRBV27 and TRBJ1-5, with TRBD1 matching 8 bases. The CDR3 sequence is 15 residues long. V lost 5 bases to trimming and J lost 1 base; unmatched junction nucleotides: 4. The V gene's germline CDR1 is MNHEY and CDR2 SMNVEV (reference sequence).

V is TRBV21-1 and J is TRBJ1-2; TRBD1 reflects the table's D call only, with no check against the DNA. TRBV21-1 is a pseudogene. The CDR3 covers 18 residues. As DNA, the CDR3 is TGTGCCAGCCGCGAGCACTCAAGGGACAGGGAGCTTTTTTATGGCTACACCTTC. Translation gives CASREHSRDRELFYGYTF.

CDR3 sequence (DNA): TGTGCCAGCAGCTTGGCTAGCGCCCTCGAATACGAGCAGTACTTC. Amino acids: CASSLASALEYEQYF. The J gene is TRBJ2-7, the V gene TRBV5-5; the D gene is possibly TRBD2 (6 bases). Trimming left V 0 bases short and J 4 bases short, with 14 bases between. Germline V gives CDR1 SGHKS, CDR2 YYEKEE (reference sequence). CDR3 length: 15 residues.

The chain joins TRBV28 to TRBJ1-2; 11 bases align to TRBD1. From germline, CDR1 is MDHEN and CDR2 SYDVKM. The junction had 16 bases not matched to a gene; V was cut back by 5 bases and J by 8 bases. The CDR3 spans 17 residues. The DNA of the CDR3 is TGTGCCAGCAGTCATATCCCTGGGACAGGGGGACGGGAGGGCTACACCTTC. This encodes CASSHIPGTGGREGYTF.

This rearrangement joins TRBV4-3 to TRBJ2-5; the D gene is possibly TRBD1 (5 bases). The germline V gene has CDR1 LGHNA and CDR2 YSLEER. The CDR3 contains 16 residues. Trimming left V 0 bases short and J 3 bases short, with 14 bases between. CDR3 coding DNA: TGCGCCAGCAGCCAAGAAATAATAGGCAGGGAAGAGACCCAGTACTTC. It specifies CASSQEIIGREETQYF.

The gene calls are TRBV5-5 and TRBJ2-7, with unresolved D. Germline V gene lookup returns CDR1 SGHKS and CDR2 YYEKEE (reference sequence). The germline V and J ends were trimmed by 2 bases and 0 bases, with 6 bases remaining between them. CDR3 length equals 13 residues. CDR3 sequence reads: CASSFGASYEQYF. As DNA, the CDR3 is TGTGCCAGCAGCTTCGGAGCCTCCTACGAGCAGTACTTC.

This chain links TRBV6-6 with TRBJ2-2, with D perhaps matching TRBD1 (6 bases). Germline V gene lookup returns CDR1 MNHNY and CDR2 SVGAGI (reference sequence). V was trimmed by 11 bases and J by 0 bases, leaving 10 bases between them. This CDR3 is 13 amino acids long. In DNA form, the CDR3 reads TGTGCCTACAGGGATTCGAACACCGGGGAGCTGTTTTTT. It yields the protein CAYRDSNTGELFF.

As concerns this clone: The same CDR3 is also encoded by other DNA sequences in this sample. The CDR3 loop is CASSLGDTQYF. In nucleotides, the CDR3 is TGTGCCAGCAGCCTTGGAGATACGCAGTATTTT. This rearrangement joins TRBV11-2 to TRBJ2-3; unclear D gene. The CDR3 contains 11 residues. The V and J ends lost 5 bases and 5 bases respectively, with 5 bases between them. Germline V gene sequence: CDR1 SGHAT, CDR2 FQNNGV. Complete variable domain (other parts from reference TRBV11-2 and TRBJ2-3): EAGVAQSPRYKIIEKRQSVAFWCNPISGHATLYWYQQILGQGPKLLIQFQNNGVVDDSQLPKDRFSAERLKGVDSTLKIQPAKLEDSAVYLCASSLGDTQYFGPGTRLTVL.

The table lists this clone with a count of one. The chain employs TRBV6-1 and TRBJ1-5; maybe TRBD1 (5 bases). The CDR3 spans 11 residues. The germline V and J ends were trimmed by 9 bases and 8 bases, with 11 bases remaining between them. Germline values: CDR1 MNHNS, CDR2 SASEGT. The CDR3 region is CASGGFEPQHF. DNA of the CDR3: TGTGCCAGTGGGGGGTTTGAGCCCCAGCATTTT.

This clone is a singleton in its sample. The CDR3 region has the DNA TGTGCCAGCAGCTTAGTCGGGGACAGGGGCATCTACGAGCAGTACTTC. Residues: CASSLVGDRGIYEQYF. This sequence joins TRBV7-8 and TRBJ2-7, with 10 bases identical to TRBD1. Trimming at V came to 1 base and at J to 3 bases, leaving 6 bases not matched to a gene. The CDR3 is 16 amino acids. Germline CDR1 reads SGHVS; CDR2 reads FQNEAQ.

Worth noting for this clone: A junction boundary mismatches the germline segment, possibly from a read error. The rearrangement uses TRBV6-5 and TRBJ1-2, with D possibly matching TRBD1 (5 bases). CDR1 and CDR2 from the germline V gene are MNHEY and SVGAGI. The CDR3 totals 8 residues. The CDR3 region has the DNA TGTGCCAGCAGGAGGGGTCGCTTC. Encoded protein: CASRRGRF.

The genes are TRBV30 and TRBJ2-2; no firm D call. Trimming pared 3 bases from V and 1 base from J, leaving 9 bases between. The CDR3 contains 14 residues. Germline V CDR1 and CDR2: GTSNPN, SVGIG (reference sequence). CDR3 nucleotide sequence: TGTGCCTGGAGAACCGAACTGAACACCGGGGAGCTGTTTTTT. It is translated as CAWRTELNTGELFF.

In regard to this clone: Within the sample, other DNA sequences also encode this same CDR3. This sequence joins TRBV7-9 and TRBJ2-1; D call uncertain. The germline gives CDR1 SEHNR, CDR2 FQNEAQ (reference sequence). The V gene lost 5 bases and the J gene lost 0 bases, with 5 bases spanning the gap. The CDR3 runs to 13 residues. The CDR3 here is CASSRGSYNEQFF. The CDR3, as DNA: TGTGCCAGCAGCCGTGGCTCCTACAATGAGCAGTTCTTC.

V gene TRBV4-3 combines with J gene TRBJ1-3, with 7 bases identical to TRBD1. With 3 bases clipped from V and 3 bases from J, the junction kept 5 bases outside the gene matches. This CDR3 has 15 residues. Germline V gene sequence: CDR1 LGHNA, CDR2 YSLEER. The CDR3 protein is CASSHDREVGNTIYF. The DNA of the CDR3 is TGCGCCAGCAGCCACGACAGGGAGGTTGGAAACACCATATATTTT.